Listed below are T cell receptor beta chains from one sample, sequenced in a study of blood T cells in healthy people across ages. In TCRdb, the 5' RACE reads were re-called with MiXCR into one record per CDR3 protein. The sample contains some 1.5 million distinct CDR3 sequences, under 30% of which appear only once. Sequencing was performed on blood. All receptors come from a woman aged 25 to 39 in good health. Both conserved end residues are part of each CDR3. Fields, in order: clone size, CDR3 length, V gene, D gene, J gene, CDR3 protein, CDR3 DNA. The D gene is left open where the match is weak. Expanded clones get a size class; other rows say once, few or many, or leave the size out.

>-|15|TRBV2|-|TRBJ2-3
CASSWDRKRTDTQYF
TGTGCCAGCAGTTGGGACCGCAAAAGGACAGATACGCAGTATTTT
>-|18|TRBV20-1|-|TRBJ2-7
CSAGPSAIWPYLPYEQYF
TGCAGTGCGGGACCATCGGCAATTTGGCCTTATCTGCCCTACGAGCAGTACTTC
>-|17|TRBV24-1|-|TRBJ2-1
CATSDSRSLGGRETQFF
TGTGCCACCAGTGATTCCCGCTCCTTGGGGGGCCGGGAGACCCAGTTCTTC
>-|15|TRBV6-6|-|TRBJ2-2
CASSYKAGDTGELFF
TGTGCCAGCAGTTATAAAGCGGGTGACACCGGGGAGCTGTTTTTT
>few|14|TRBV6-6|TRBD2|TRBJ2-1
CASNGAGDHNEQFF
TGTGCCAGCAATGGGGCGGGAGACCACAATGAGCAGTTCTTC
>-|14|TRBV20-1|-|TRBJ1-1
CSARESGLSAEAFF
TGCAGTGCTAGGGAATCAGGGTTGAGCGCTGAAGCTTTCTTT
>few|14|TRBV12-3/TRBV12-4|-|TRBJ1-1
CASSLARANTEAFF
TGTGCCAGCAGTTTAGCGCGGGCGAACACTGAAGCTTTCTTT
>few|14|TRBV29-1|-|TRBJ2-3
CSVVRDFDTDTQYF
TGCAGCGTTGTGAGGGACTTCGACACAGATACGCAGTATTTT
>many|14|TRBV20-1|TRBD2|TRBJ2-7
CSAGTAGGSYEQYF
TGCAGTGCTGGTACAGCGGGGGGATCCTACGAGCAGTACTTC
>-|14|TRBV5-1|-|TRBJ2-3
CASSPGVDTDTQYF
TGCGCCAGCAGCCCAGGAGTAGACACAGATACGCAGTATTTT
>-|15|TRBV7-6|-|TRBJ1-1
CASSPQGVGGTEAFF
TGTGCCAGCAGCCCCCAGGGAGTGGGGGGCACTGAAGCTTTCTTT
>-|11|TRBV7-9|-|TRBJ2-6
CASSFANVLTF
TGTGCCAGCAGCTTCGCTAACGTCCTGACTTTC
>-|14|TRBV12-3/TRBV12-4|-|TRBJ2-1
CASSLGSGEDEQFF
TGTGCCAGCAGTTTGGGGTCGGGAGAGGATGAGCAGTTCTTC
>many|16|TRBV5-1|-|TRBJ2-5
CASSLARQGTAETQYF
TGCGCCAGCAGCTTGGCCCGGCAGGGAACTGCAGAGACCCAGTACTTC
>-|13|TRBV20-1|TRBD1|TRBJ2-1
CSAPGTGSNEQFF
TGCAGTGCTCCCGGGACAGGGTCAAATGAGCAGTTCTTC
>-|16|TRBV10-3|TRBD1|TRBJ1-6
CAISATDRSPNSPLHF
TGTGCCATCAGTGCGACGGACAGGTCGCCTAATTCACCCCTCCACTTT
>-|15|TRBV5-1|TRBD1|TRBJ2-7
CASSSLQGPSYEQYF
TGCGCCAGCAGCAGCCTACAGGGGCCCTCCTACGAGCAGTACTTC
>once|15|TRBV2|TRBD2|TRBJ2-7
CASGGGLAGSYEQYF
TGTGCCAGCGGTGGCGGACTAGCGGGCTCCTACGAGCAGTACTTC